Presented here are 24 T cell receptor beta chains from one specimen sequenced in a study of vaccination effects on CD4 cells after COVID-19. Repertoires were generated with immunoSEQ multiplex PCR, while TCRdb's copy carries only in-frame clones and drops some. Seen here are approximately 70,000 clones, 76% observed once, and the top ten hold more than 0.9%. Antigen-specific CD4+ T cell clonotypes were called by their expansion after viral peptide-pool culture in ViraFEST. With more than 9 days of culture completed, CD4+ T cells were isolated. Vaccine administered to participants consisted of two doses of either BNT162b2 or mRNA-1273. Their antigens are not known. The source was CD4+ T cells from PBMCs cultured with HCoV-OC43 spike peptides, collected after COVID-19 vaccination. Regarding subset: HCoV-OC43 spike overlapping peptide pool stimulation. Every receptor here comes from a human donor who received a COVID-19 vaccine.

The chain joins TRBV3-1 (or the pseudogene TRBV3-2) to TRBJ2-2; the D is unclear. CDR1 and CDR2 from the germline V gene are LGHDT and YNNKEL (reference sequence). V was pared by 4 bases and J by 5 bases, with 14 bases between. This CDR3 is built from 15 residues. The CDR3 reads CASSPARLGTGELFF. Here the CDR3 DNA reads TGTGCCAGCAGCCCCGCCCGATTAGGGACCGGGGAGCTGTTTTTT.

The rearrangement joins TRBV5-4 to TRBJ2-3; unclear D gene. From germline, CDR1 is SGHNT and CDR2 YYREEE (reference sequence). The CDR3 length is 14 residues. Trimming pared 2 bases from V and 1 base from J, leaving 8 bases between. The CDR3 reads CASSFSFGTDTQYF. In DNA form, the CDR3 reads TGTGCCAGCAGCTTTTCATTTGGCACAGATACGCAGTATTTT.

J is TRBJ1-1 and V is TRBV14; tentatively, D is TRBD1 (5 bases). The CDR3 has 15 residues. Trimming pared 0 bases from V and 8 bases from J, leaving 16 bases between. CDR1 is SGHDN, CDR2 FVKESK, per germline. In nucleotides, the CDR3 is TGTGCCAGCAGCCAAGAAGTTAAGGCAGGGAGGGAAGCTTTCTTT. Translated, it gives CASSQEVKAGREAFF.

This clone was recorded only once. V gene TRBV27 combines with J gene TRBJ2-1; possible D gene TRBD1, 5 bases. Trimming stripped 5 bases from V and 4 bases from J, with 33 bases between. Germline assignment: CDR1 MNHEY and CDR2 SMNVEV (reference sequence). The CDR3 covers 21 residues. The CDR3 DNA is TGTGCCAGCAGTCTAACCCAGGGCAGTGGGGCCTCCTTCAAGCCTTACAATGAGCAGTTCTTC. Protein product: CASSLTQGSGASFKPYNEQFF.

The rearrangement uses TRBV6-5 and TRBJ1-1; 7 positions match TRBD1. CDR1 is MNHEY, CDR2 SVGAGI, per germline. J lost 5 bases, V lost 0 bases, and 3 bases had no gene match. This CDR3 has 14 residues. CDR3 bases: TGTGCCAGCAGTTACTCAGGGGGCAGGACTGAAGCTTTCTTT. It specifies CASSYSGGRTEAFF.

The chain is built from TRBV4-1 and TRBJ1-4, with D unclear. In germline, CDR1 is MGHRA, CDR2 YSYEKL. V was trimmed by 3 bases and J by 4 bases, leaving 12 bases between them. The CDR3 runs 15 residues. CDR3 loop: CASSQIPFSNEKLFF. CDR3 coding DNA: TGCGCCAGCAGCCAGATCCCTTTCAGTAATGAAAAACTGTTTTTT.

V and J are TRBV18 and TRBJ1-3, with a possible D match to TRBD1 (6 bases). The CDR3 loop spans 14 amino acids. The V end was cut by 7 bases, the J end by 0 bases, with 10 bases between. Germline CDR1 and CDR2: KGHSH and LQKENI. CDR3 coding DNA: TGTGCCAGCTGGGGGGGCTCCTCTGGAAACACCATATATTTT. Translation gives CASWGGSSGNTIYF.

The gene calls are TRBV21-1 and TRBJ1-4; TRBD1 reflects the table's D call only, with no check against the DNA. TRBV21-1 counts as a pseudogene. CDR3 length: 15 amino acids. The CDR3 sequence is CASSAHRAYLEKLFF. DNA of the CDR3: TGTGCCAGCAGCGCACACAGGGCATACCTTGAAAAACTGTTTTTT.

Only one count was recorded for this clone. This chain connects TRBV18 to TRBJ1-1, with D unclear. CDR3 length: 13 amino acids. The ends were cut back, 3 bases at V and 4 bases at J, with 9 bases in the middle. Germline V gene lookup returns CDR1 KGHSH and CDR2 LQKENI. This CDR3 reads CASSPDPATEAFF. Written as DNA, the CDR3 is TGTGCCAGCTCACCCGACCCGGCCACTGAAGCTTTCTTT.

This chain uses TRBV3-1 (or the pseudogene TRBV3-2) with TRBJ1-3; D remains unclear. The CDR3 length is 12 residues. CDR1 LGHDT and CDR2 YNNKEL come from the germline V gene (reference sequence). CDR3 bases: TGTGCTTCACTAGGCTCTGGAAACACCATATATTTT. Amino acids: CASLGSGNTIYF.

This clone was seen a single time. The DNA of the CDR3 is TGTGCCAGCTCACCAGGGGGCCGGGAGACCCAGTACTTC. Its translation: CASSPGGRETQYF. The V call is TRBV18, the J call TRBJ2-5; D possibly corresponds to TRBD1 (6 bases). The CDR3 extends over 13 amino acids. V was trimmed by 2 bases and J by 5 bases, leaving 9 bases between them. From germline, CDR1 is KGHSH and CDR2 LQKENI.

The chain employs TRBV25-1 and TRBJ2-2; D is perhaps TRBD1 (6 bases). Germline-derived CDR1 and CDR2 are MGHDK and SYGVNS. The CDR3 is 15 residues long. Trimming took off 4 bases at V and 3 bases at J, with 12 bases between the two ends. CDR3 bases: TGTGCCAGCAGTGCCCTAGACAGGTACACCGGGGAGCTGTTTTTT. This translates into CASSALDRYTGELFF.

J is TRBJ1-5 and V is TRBV19; 10 bases map to TRBD1. Trimming took 3 bases from V and 0 from J; bases not matched to a gene: 8. The CDR3 runs to 18 residues. Germline lookup yields CDR1 LNHDA and CDR2 SQIVND (reference sequence). The CDR3 DNA reads TGTGCCAGTAGTATGCGAGGGACAGGGGATGTTAGCAATCAGCCCCAGCATTTT. Protein sequence: CASSMRGTGDVSNQPQHF.

The V and J genes are TRBV24-1 and TRBJ2-2; D is uncertain. Trimming cost V 5 bases and J 0 bases, with 3 bases left between them. CDR3 size: 13 residues. Germline CDR1 is KGHDR and CDR2 is SFDVKD. CDR3 residues: CATSGANTGELFF. The CDR3 bases are TGTGCCACCAGTGGGGCGAACACCGGGGAGCTGTTTTTT.

The chain has TRBV7-9 and TRBJ2-7; TRBD1 aligns across 10 bases. Per the germline V gene, CDR1 is SEHNR and CDR2 is FQNEAQ (reference sequence). This CDR3 region has 17 residues. After removal of 5 bases from V and 3 bases from J, the junction contained 13 bases not matched to a gene. The CDR3 region has the DNA TGTGCCAGCAGCACCCTTGAGGGACAGGGGCGAGACTACGAGCAGTACGTC. Protein product: CASSTLEGQGRDYEQYV.

The chain employs TRBV21-1 and TRBJ1-1. TRBV21-1 is deemed a pseudogene. This CDR3 has 14 residues. CDR3 residues: CASRGAGWNTEAFF. The CDR3 DNA is TGTGCCAGCAGGGGTGCGGGGTGGAACACTGAAGCTTTCTTT.

The CDR3 spells CARRKAGSNTGELFF. CDR3 bases: TGTGCCAGACGGAAGGCGGGGTCGAACACCGGGGAGCTGTTTTTT. The rearrangement uses TRBV2 and TRBJ2-2; perhaps TRBD2 as D (6 bases). CDR3 size: 15 residues. V was shortened by 9 bases and J by 0 bases, with 14 bases between the two germline ends. CDR1 is SNHLY and CDR2 is FYNNEI in the germline V gene.

This clone was seen only once. This chain connects TRBV28 to TRBJ2-5, with D possibly being TRBD1 or TRBD2 (6 bases each). Germline values: CDR1 MDHEN, CDR2 SYDVKM. The V end lost 7 bases, the J end lost 4 bases, and 19 bases lay between the germline ends. This CDR3 has 15 amino acids. The CDR3 loop is CASIIGGTGGETQYF. The CDR3 DNA follows: TGTGCCAGCATCATAGGGGGTACCGGGGGAGAGACCCAGTACTTC.

This clone is a singleton in its sample. The chain combines TRBV19 with TRBJ1-2; 8 bases are a match to TRBD1. Trimming cost V 3 bases and J 4 bases; bases outside gene matches: 7. The CDR3 is made up of 15 amino acids. CDR1 is LNHDA and CDR2 is SQIVND in the germline V gene (reference sequence). CDR3 bases: TGTGCCAGTAGTATTCGGTCAGGGGGCAGCTATGGCTACACCTTC. Translation gives CASSIRSGGSYGYTF.

V gene TRBV12-5 combines with J gene TRBJ1-2, with no clear D. Trimming cost V 2 bases and J 0 bases, with 7 bases left between them. This CDR3 has 14 amino acids. From germline, CDR1 is LGHNT and CDR2 FRNRAP. CDR3 region: CASGLFYANYGYTF. The CDR3 DNA follows: TGTGCTAGTGGTTTGTTTTACGCTAACTATGGCTACACCTTC.

This sequence joins TRBV30 and TRBJ2-3, with TRBD2 as a possible D gene (6 bases). The germline gives CDR1 GTSNPN, CDR2 SVGIG (reference sequence). The length of the CDR3 is 15 residues. The V and J ends lost 5 bases and 1 base respectively, with 16 bases between them. CDR3 sequence reads: CAWVSSADRTDTQYF. The CDR3 DNA follows: TGTGCCTGGGTATCTAGCGCCGACCGCACAGATACGCAGTATTTT.

V and J are TRBV7-9 and TRBJ1-4; possibly TRBD1 for D (5 bases). Germline loops: CDR1 SEHNR, CDR2 FQNEAQ (reference sequence). With 0 bases removed from V and 0 bases from J, the gap between germline ends came to 8 bases. The CDR3 runs 16 residues. Here the CDR3 reads CASSLASTATNEKLFF. DNA for the CDR3: TGTGCCAGCAGCTTAGCTTCGACAGCAACTAATGAAAAACTGTTTTTT. Together with reference TRBV7-9 and TRBJ1-4, the CDR3 gives the full variable domain: DTGVSQNPRHKITKRGQNVTFRCDPISEHNRLYWYRQTLGQGPEFLTYFQNEAQLEKSRLLSDRFSAERPKGSFSTLEIQRTEQGDSAMYLCASSLASTATNEKLFFGSGTQLSVL.

The rearrangement joins TRBV6-5 to TRBJ1-5; 10 bases line up with TRBD1. The CDR3 consists of 14 residues. Trimming at V came to 10 bases and at J to 7 bases, leaving 10 bases not matched to a gene. Per the germline V gene, CDR1 is MNHEY and CDR2 is SVGAGI. The CDR3 nucleotides are TGTGCCACCGTAGTGACAGGGGGCAGGCAGCCCCAGCATTTT. It translates to CATVVTGGRQPQHF.

The chain is built from TRBV6-5 and TRBJ2-5; D is undetermined. CDR1 and CDR2 (germline): MNHEY, SVGAGI. V lost 7 bases and J 2 bases, leaving 14 bases between the germline ends. This CDR3 is built from 14 residues. CDR3 nucleotide sequence: TGTGCCAGCACCAGCCCTCACACTCAAGAGACCCAGTACTTC. Translated: CASTSPHTQETQYF.